The following is a T cell receptor (beta chain) sequence with its context. This clone appeared a single time. There is no known antigen for this receptor. Base qualities are not at hand, and no much larger clone is one base apart. This record belongs to a study of cytomegalovirus exposure and HLA in healthy donors (dated by TCRdb to about 2017). With regard to the full study: An earlier analysis of some 600 of the donors reported over 250 Gb of sequence data and roughly 120 million unique TCR beta sequences obtained from approximately 180 million T cells. An early release that covered fewer than 750 HLA-typed donors contained approximately 300 gigabases of sequencing data and tens of millions of unique TCR sequences. Among the approximately 430 genotyped donors, under 90% belonged to the genetic ancestry cluster associated with self-reported Caucasian donors. The study aimed to test whether cataloging public T cell receptors could reveal signatures of past pathogen exposure. The T cell repertoires of 666 subjects were profiled by immunosequencing and related to cytomegalovirus serostatus. A separate validation cohort of about 110 different subjects was used in addition to the approximately 670-subject first cohort. The study combined high-throughput TCR immunosequencing, statistical association of individual TCRs with disease status, and machine learning to predict cytomegalovirus infection status. A later analysis re-examined previously published TCR beta repertoires from around 670 donors and added high-resolution HLA genotyping to investigate patterns of TCR occurrence. Rather than using new phenotypic data, the later analysis identified candidate immune exposures from TCR beta sequences and from how often those sequences occurred across donors. In an earlier analysis of 500 to 650 of the donors, high-throughput TCR beta sequencing was used to judge whether each TCR beta V gene segment behaved as functional or pseudogenic. Donor age, sex, ethnicity and CMV serostatus were compiled together with the repertoire data. Genome-wide SNP genotypes for about three fifths of the roughly 700 donors were used in a later genetic analysis, which treated that subset as a discovery cohort. All discovery cohort repertoires had been generated on a single sequencing platform. HLA typing covered class I and class II loci at four-digit resolution. Typing coverage differed by locus: A, B, C, DRB1 and DQB1 were typed in about 620-630 donors, DQA1 in 522, DPA1 in over 600, and DPB1 in approximately 450. Because of strong linkage in the cohort, four to six DR-DQ haplotypes were treated as single units for association and clustering. Among about 410 genotyped donors of the cohort, an average of approximately 200,000 unique TCR beta nucleotide sequences was sequenced per donor, of which about 19% were non-productive.

In total, roughly 710 healthy bone marrow donors made up the cohort. At the time of sampling, every cohort member was nominally healthy, though immune exposures that went unrecorded were likely present. The donor tested CMV seronegative and was one of the 352 seronegative cohort members. A peripheral blood sample was provided by each donor, and peripheral blood mononuclear cells were used for TCR beta sequencing. The Qiagen DNeasy Blood Extraction Kit was used to extract genomic DNA from the blood cell samples. Library preparation employed the immunoSEQ multiplex PCR assay. For the multiplex PCR, a mixture combining 60 forward primers for TCR Vbeta segments and 13 reverse primers for TCR Jbeta segments was used. The CDR3 region of rearranged TCR beta genes was amplified from genomic DNA with a multiplex PCR assay. The Illumina HiSeq System was used to sequence the amplified TCR beta libraries as 87-base-pair reads. The original methods were these. In a later analysis, some 80 million unique TCR beta chains were counted across the 690 or so repertoires, and roughly 11 million of these chains were shared by at least two donors. A nearest-neighbor algorithm error-corrected the raw reads and collapsed the reads into unique sequences, merging closely related sequences to remove PCR and sequencing errors. To assign V, D and J gene segments, CDR3 sequences were aligned to IMGT reference sequences. For a sequence to be retained, a match of at least six nucleotides to both a V gene segment and a J gene segment was required. A rearrangement was called productive if the CDR3 had no stop codons and remained in frame with V and J, and every other rearrangement was called non-productive. Following IMGT convention, CDR3 was defined as the stretch from the second conserved V-encoded cysteine up to the conserved J-encoded phenylalanine. In an earlier analysis of 500 to 650 of the donors, sequences lacking an unambiguous match to a single V gene segment were excluded. In an earlier analysis of almost 600 of the donors, a V segment was called functional when productive rearrangements were above 56.7%, and segregating when the standard deviation between donors exceeded 5%. To diagnose cytomegalovirus status from the catalog of TCR beta chain sequences, a statistical classification framework was built. V and J gene assignment, in a later analysis, came from comparing TCR nucleotide sequences with IMGT/GENE-DB human TR gene sequences. Using the TCRdist pipeline, a later analysis assigned CDR3 sequences along with most-parsimonious VDJ recombination scenarios. In a later analysis, each TCR beta chain was defined by its CDR3 amino acid sequence together with its V-gene family, and reads without a unique V-gene family were excluded. In a later analysis, around 600 highly shared, low-generation-probability nucleotide sequences were removed to address suspected cross-contamination and a sequencing artifact. In a later analysis, a clonal expansion index was calculated for each public chain from normalized within-repertoire ranks of inferred template counts. A later analysis computed generation probabilities with a VDJ recombination model fitted to out-of-frame rearrangements, and checked the results against IGoR. In a later analysis, hypergeometric tests were used to score TCR-TCR, TCR-HLA and TCR-CMV co-occurrence, with a repertoire-size bias correction applied to TCR pairs. A later analysis estimated false discovery rates by permuting HLA or CMV assignments 20 times. A later analysis grouped co-occurring TCRs with DBSCAN, adding TCRdist sequence similarity when clustering within HLA-allele-positive subsets. Co-occurrence clustering excluded repertoires with fewer than 30,000 or more than 120,000 public chains, plus five with anomalous nucleotide sharing. TCRdb provides this immuneACCESS table in a form limited to in-frame rearrangements. Some clones are lacking; in checked studies, under half of them reflect an unresolved V gene, and why the rest are absent is not known. V and J calls and clone size are copied from that table; D and trimming were computed from the DNA. The sample contains around 170,000 clones, around 73% of them found a single time. The biggest ten clones account for over 1.1% of the sample.

CDR1 and CDR2 (SGHNT, YENEEA) derive from the germline V gene. Trimming costs V 5 bases and J 2 bases, and their ends lie 18 bases apart. The CDR3, cysteine through phenylalanine, is 16 amino acids long. Here the CDR3 DNA is all that survives: 48 bases in frame from base 1. Summary of the overall study and its limitations: Because the 87-base-pair reads could not distinguish some IMGT-functional V segments, including TRBV6-2 and TRBV6-3, those segments were excluded. A later analysis reported that several top co-occurrence clusters appeared linked to parvovirus B19, influenza, CMV and Epstein-Barr virus. The sequencing pipeline was judged likely to have produced a cluster of highly shared sequence variants as a technical artifact. Because counts were too low, approximately 18 rarely observed V segments, including chromosome 9 orphons, were excluded from the earlier analysis of several hundred of the donors. A later genetic analysis associated a missense DCLRE1C variant with V-gene and J-gene trimming of TCR beta chains, and an independent cohort replicated the association. It was suggested by the authors that the approach could potentially be generalized to other disease states and immunological phenotypes. Specific HLA alleles were associated with over 15,000 TCR beta sequences at a false discovery rate of 0.05 in a later analysis. CMV serostatus was the only immune exposure information available for the cohort. A further reported finding was that TCR beta sequences accurately predicted the HLA-A and HLA-B alleles for most subjects in the first cohort. Because some donors lacked HLA typing at each locus, the association tests relied only on the typed subset. In a later analysis, most CMV-associated TCR beta chains were found to appear HLA-restricted, with HLA associations seemingly driven largely by CMV exposure. Compared with the approximately 670-donor mean, donors in an Asian-associated ancestry cluster had fewer N-insertions in productive TCRs, according to a later genetic analysis. The study gave a list of roughly 150 TCR beta chains associated with cytomegalovirus. Linkage disequilibrium might explain the correlated functional status among segregating V segments, but an unknown experimental factor could not be excluded. In vitro tests confirmed that a few of the cytomegalovirus-associated TCR beta chains recognize cytomegalovirus antigens. The classifier was reported to diagnose cytomegalovirus status with high specificity and sensitivity in both the original cohort and the validation cohort. In an earlier analysis of fewer than 750 of the donors, most TCR beta V segments were observed in productive rearrangements about 90% or about 30% of the time, broadly matching IMGT annotations. This cohort had only TCR beta chains sequenced, and the lack of alpha or paired-chain data limited which features could be detected. Across donors, most TCR sequences were observed very rarely, whereas some public TCRs were present in many individuals. In a later analysis, TCR association rates were found to vary across HLA loci, with the most associated TCRs seen for DRB1 alleles and the fewest for HLA-C alleles. The presence/absence analyses assumed that sequencing depth was roughly uniform across donors, and that assumption may not be true. Assigning TCR associations to individual alleles was difficult when HLA alleles, especially DR and DQ, strongly co-occurred. In a later analysis, HLA-associated TCR beta chains were found to be more clonally expanded and to have lower generation probabilities than equally common non-associated chains.

The chain was built from TRBV11-3 and TRBJ1-1, and possibly TRBD1, on 5 matching bases. This receptor was taken from a male donor in good health and CMV-seronegative. The source material was PBMCs. CDR3 sequence: CASSPGGWRGNTEAFF. In nucleotide form, the sequence is TGTGCCAGCAGCCCGGGGGGGTGGAGGGGAAACACTGAAGCTTTCTTT.